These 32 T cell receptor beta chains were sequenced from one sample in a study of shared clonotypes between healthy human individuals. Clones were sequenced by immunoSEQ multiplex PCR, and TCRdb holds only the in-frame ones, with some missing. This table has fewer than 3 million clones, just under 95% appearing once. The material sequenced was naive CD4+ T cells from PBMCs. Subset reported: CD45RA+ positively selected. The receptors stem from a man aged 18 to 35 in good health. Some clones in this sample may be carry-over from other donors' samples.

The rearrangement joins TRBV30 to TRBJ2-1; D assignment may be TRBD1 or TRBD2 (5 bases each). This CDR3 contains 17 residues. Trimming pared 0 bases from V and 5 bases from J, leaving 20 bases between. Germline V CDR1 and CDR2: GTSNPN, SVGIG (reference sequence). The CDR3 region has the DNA TGTGCCTGGAGTGTACGACGGGGCCTAGACAACCACAATGAGCAGTTCTTC. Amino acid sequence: CAWSVRRGLDNHNEQFF. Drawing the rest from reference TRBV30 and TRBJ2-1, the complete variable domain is SQTIHQWPATLVQPVGSPLSLECTVEGTSNPNLYWYRQAAGRGLQLLFYSVGIGQISSEVPQNLSASRPQDRQFILSSKKLLLSDSGFYLCAWSVRRGLDNHNEQFFGPGTRLTVL.

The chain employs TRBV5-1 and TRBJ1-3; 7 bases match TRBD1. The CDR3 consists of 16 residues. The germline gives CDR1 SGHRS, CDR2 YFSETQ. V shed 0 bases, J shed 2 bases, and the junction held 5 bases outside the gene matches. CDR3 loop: CASSLAGDRAGNTIYF. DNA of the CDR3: TGCGCCAGCAGCTTGGCAGGCGACAGGGCTGGAAACACCATATATTTT.

The CDR3 coding sequence is TGTGCCATCAGTGGGTTGGAGGGAAAAAGGGACTACAATGAGCAGTTCTTC. This encodes CAISGLEGKRDYNEQFF. The chain recombines TRBV10-3 with TRBJ2-1, with D possibly being TRBD2 (6 bases). CDR1 and CDR2 from the germline V gene are ENHRY and SYGVKD. Trimming shortened V by 4 bases and J by 3 bases, and 19 bases separated the two germline ends. This CDR3 has 17 amino acids.

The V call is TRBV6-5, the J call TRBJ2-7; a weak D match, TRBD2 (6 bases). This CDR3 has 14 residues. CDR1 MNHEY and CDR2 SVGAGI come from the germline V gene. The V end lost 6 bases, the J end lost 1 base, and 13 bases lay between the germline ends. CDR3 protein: CASSPDGGSYEQYF. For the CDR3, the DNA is TGTGCCAGCAGCCCGGACGGGGGTTCCTACGAGCAGTACTTC.

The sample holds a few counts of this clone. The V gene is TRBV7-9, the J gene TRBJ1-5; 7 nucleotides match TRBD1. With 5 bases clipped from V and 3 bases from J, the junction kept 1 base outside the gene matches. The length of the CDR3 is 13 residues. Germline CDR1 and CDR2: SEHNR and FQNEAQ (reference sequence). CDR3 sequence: CASSQGDNQPQHF. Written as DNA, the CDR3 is TGTGCCAGCAGCCAGGGGGACAATCAGCCCCAGCATTTT.

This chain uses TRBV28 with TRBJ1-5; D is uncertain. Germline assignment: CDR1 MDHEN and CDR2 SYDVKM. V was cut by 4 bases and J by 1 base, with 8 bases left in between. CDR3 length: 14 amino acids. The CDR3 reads CASSWELSNQPQHF. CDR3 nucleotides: TGTGCCAGCAGTTGGGAGTTGAGCAATCAGCCCCAGCATTTT.

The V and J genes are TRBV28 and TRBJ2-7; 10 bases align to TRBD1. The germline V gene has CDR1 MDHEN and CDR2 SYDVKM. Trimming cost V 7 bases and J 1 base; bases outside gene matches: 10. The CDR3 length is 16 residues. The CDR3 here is CASTSAGTGASYEQYF. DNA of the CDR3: TGTGCCAGCACCTCGGCCGGGACAGGGGCTTCCTACGAGCAGTACTTC.

CDR3 coding DNA: TGTGCCAGCAGCGGCAACGGGGAAGGCACTGAAGCTTTCTTT. Translating gives CASSGNGEGTEAFF. The chain links TRBV5-6 to TRBJ1-1; D gene uncertain. Between the trimmed V and J ends, which lost 4 bases and 4 bases, there was a span of 14 bases. This CDR3 has 14 amino acids. CDR1 is SGHDT and CDR2 is YYEEEE in the germline V gene.

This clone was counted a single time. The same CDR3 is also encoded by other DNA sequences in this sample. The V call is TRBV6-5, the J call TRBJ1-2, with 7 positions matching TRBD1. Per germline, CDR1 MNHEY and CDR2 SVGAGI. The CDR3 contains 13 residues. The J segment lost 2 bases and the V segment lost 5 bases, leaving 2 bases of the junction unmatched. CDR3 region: CASSQGGNYGYTF. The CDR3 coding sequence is TGTGCCAGCAGTCAGGGGGGAAACTATGGCTACACCTTC.

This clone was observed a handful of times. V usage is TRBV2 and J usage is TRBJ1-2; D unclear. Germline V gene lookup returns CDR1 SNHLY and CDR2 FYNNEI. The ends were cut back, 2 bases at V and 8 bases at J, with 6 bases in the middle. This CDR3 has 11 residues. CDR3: CASSETVGYTF. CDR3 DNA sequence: TGTGCCAGCAGTGAAACCGTCGGCTACACCTTC. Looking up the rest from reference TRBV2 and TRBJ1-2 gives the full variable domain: EPEVTQTPSHQVTQMGQEVILRCVPISNHLYFYWYRQILGQKVEFLVSFYNNEISEKSEIFDDQFSVERPDGSNFTLKIRSTKLEDSAMYFCASSETVGYTFGSGTRLTVV.

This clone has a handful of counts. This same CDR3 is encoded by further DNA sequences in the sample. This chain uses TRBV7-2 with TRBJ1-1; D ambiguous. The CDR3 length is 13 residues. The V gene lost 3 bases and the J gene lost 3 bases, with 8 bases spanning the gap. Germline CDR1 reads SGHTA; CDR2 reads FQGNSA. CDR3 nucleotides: TGTGCCAGCAGCTTTTCGGGTGACACTGAAGCTTTCTTT. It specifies CASSFSGDTEAFF.

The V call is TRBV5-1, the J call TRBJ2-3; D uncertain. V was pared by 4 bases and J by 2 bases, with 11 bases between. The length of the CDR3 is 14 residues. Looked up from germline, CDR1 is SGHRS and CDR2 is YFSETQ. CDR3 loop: CASSTRTNTDTQYF. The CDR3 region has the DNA TGCGCCAGCAGCACCAGGACGAACACAGATACGCAGTATTTT.

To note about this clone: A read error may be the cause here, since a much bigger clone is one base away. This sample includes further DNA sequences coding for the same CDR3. The CDR3 sequence: CASSFADTQYF. The DNA for the CDR3 is TGTGCCAGCAGCTTCGCAGATACGCAGTATTTT. The rearrangement links TRBV11-2 to TRBJ2-3; D not resolved. CDR1 and CDR2 (germline): SGHAT, FQNNGV. Trimming removed 3 bases at V and 4 bases at J, with 2 bases between. The CDR3 runs to 11 residues.

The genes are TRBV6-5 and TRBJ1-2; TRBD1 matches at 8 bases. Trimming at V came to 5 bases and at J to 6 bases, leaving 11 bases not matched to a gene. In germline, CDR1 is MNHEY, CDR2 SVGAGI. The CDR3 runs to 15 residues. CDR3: CASSLGGRGQDGYTF. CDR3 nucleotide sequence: TGTGCCAGCAGTCTCGGGGGCAGGGGGCAGGATGGCTACACCTTC.

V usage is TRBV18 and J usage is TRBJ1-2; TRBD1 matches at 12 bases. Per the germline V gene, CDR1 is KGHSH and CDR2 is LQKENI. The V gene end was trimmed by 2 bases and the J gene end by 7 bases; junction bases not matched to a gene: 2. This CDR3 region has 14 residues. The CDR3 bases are TGTGCCAGCTCACCAGGGACAGGGGGCGGTGGCTACACCTTC. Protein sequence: CASSPGTGGGGYTF.

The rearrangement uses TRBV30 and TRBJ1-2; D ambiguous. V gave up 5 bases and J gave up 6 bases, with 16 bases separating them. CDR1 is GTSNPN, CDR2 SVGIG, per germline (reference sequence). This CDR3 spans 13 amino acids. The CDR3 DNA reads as TGTGCCTGGTCTGGACCAAGAAAAAATGGCTACACCTTC. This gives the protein CAWSGPRKNGYTF. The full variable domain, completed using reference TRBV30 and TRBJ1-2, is SQTIHQWPATLVQPVGSPLSLECTVEGTSNPNLYWYRQAAGRGLQLLFYSVGIGQISSEVPQNLSASRPQDRQFILSSKKLLLSDSGFYLCAWSGPRKNGYTFGSGTRLTVV.

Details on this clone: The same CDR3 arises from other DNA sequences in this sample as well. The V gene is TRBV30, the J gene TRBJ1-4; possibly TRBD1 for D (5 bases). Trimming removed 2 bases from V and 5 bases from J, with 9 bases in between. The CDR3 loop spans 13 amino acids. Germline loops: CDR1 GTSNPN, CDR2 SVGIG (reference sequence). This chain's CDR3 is CAWSPRTNEKLFF. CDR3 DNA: TGTGCCTGGAGTCCCAGGACAAATGAAAAACTGTTTTTT.

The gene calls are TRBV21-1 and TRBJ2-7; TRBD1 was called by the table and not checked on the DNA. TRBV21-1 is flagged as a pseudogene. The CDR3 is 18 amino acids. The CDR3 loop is CASSNFMNDRGYSYEQYF. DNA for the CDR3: TGTGCCAGCAGCAATTTTATGAATGACAGGGGCTACTCCTACGAGCAGTACTTC.

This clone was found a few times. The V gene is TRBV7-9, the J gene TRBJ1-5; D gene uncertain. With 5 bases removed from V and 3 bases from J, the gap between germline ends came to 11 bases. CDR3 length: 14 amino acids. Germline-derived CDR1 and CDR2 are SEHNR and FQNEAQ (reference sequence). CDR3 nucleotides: TGTGCCAGCAGCCCGGACTCCTTCAATCAGCCCCAGCATTTT. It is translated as CASSPDSFNQPQHF.

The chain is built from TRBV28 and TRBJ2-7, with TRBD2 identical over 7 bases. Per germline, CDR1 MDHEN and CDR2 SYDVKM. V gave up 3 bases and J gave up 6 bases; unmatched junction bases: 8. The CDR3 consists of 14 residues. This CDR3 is CASSLGGSKGEQYF. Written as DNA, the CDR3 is TGTGCCAGCAGTTTGGGCGGGAGCAAGGGCGAGCAGTACTTC.

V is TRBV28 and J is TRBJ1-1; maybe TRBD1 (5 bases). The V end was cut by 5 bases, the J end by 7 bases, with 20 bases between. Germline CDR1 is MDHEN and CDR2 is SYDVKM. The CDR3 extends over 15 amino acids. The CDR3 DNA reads TGTGCCAGCAGTCTCATTGGGACCCGCGGGGTTGAAGCTTTCTTT. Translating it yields CASSLIGTRGVEAFF.

The CDR3 is CASSLGGGGSYNEQFF. In nucleotides, the CDR3 is TGTGCCAGCAGCTTAGGGGGAGGAGGGAGTTACAATGAGCAGTTCTTC. The chain employs TRBV7-9 and TRBJ2-1; tentatively, D is TRBD2 (6 bases). Germline CDR1 is SEHNR and CDR2 is FQNEAQ (reference sequence). V was clipped by 1 base and J by 4 bases, with 14 bases between them. This CDR3 contains 16 residues.

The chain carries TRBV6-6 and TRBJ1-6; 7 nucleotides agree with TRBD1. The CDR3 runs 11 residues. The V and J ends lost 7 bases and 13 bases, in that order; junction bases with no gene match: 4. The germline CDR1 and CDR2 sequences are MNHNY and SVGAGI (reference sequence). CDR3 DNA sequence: TGTGCCAGCAACCAACAGGGGCCCCTCCACTTT. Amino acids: CASNQQGPLHF.

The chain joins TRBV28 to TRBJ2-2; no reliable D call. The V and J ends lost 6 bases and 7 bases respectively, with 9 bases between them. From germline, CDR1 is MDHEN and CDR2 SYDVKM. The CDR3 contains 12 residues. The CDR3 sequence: CASSWYNGELFF. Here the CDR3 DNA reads TGTGCCAGCAGCTGGTATAACGGGGAGCTGTTTTTT.

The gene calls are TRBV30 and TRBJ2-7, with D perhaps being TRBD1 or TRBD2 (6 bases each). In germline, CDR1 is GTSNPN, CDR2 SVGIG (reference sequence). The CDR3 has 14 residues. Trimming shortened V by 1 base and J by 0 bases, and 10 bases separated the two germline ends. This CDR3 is CAWSARGLSYEQYF. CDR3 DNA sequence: TGTGCCTGGAGTGCCCGGGGGCTCTCCTACGAGCAGTACTTC. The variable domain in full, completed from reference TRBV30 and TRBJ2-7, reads SQTIHQWPATLVQPVGSPLSLECTVEGTSNPNLYWYRQAAGRGLQLLFYSVGIGQISSEVPQNLSASRPQDRQFILSSKKLLLSDSGFYLCAWSARGLSYEQYFGPGTRLTVT.

CDR3 loop: CASSNPGGGTANEKLFF. The DNA of the CDR3 is TGTGCCAGCTCAAATCCAGGGGGCGGAACGGCTAATGAAAAACTGTTTTTT. The genes are TRBV27 and TRBJ1-4, with 8 positions matching TRBD1. J lost 3 bases, V lost 8 bases, and 14 bases had no gene match. The V gene's germline CDR1 is MNHEY and CDR2 SMNVEV (reference sequence). The CDR3 sequence is 17 residues long.

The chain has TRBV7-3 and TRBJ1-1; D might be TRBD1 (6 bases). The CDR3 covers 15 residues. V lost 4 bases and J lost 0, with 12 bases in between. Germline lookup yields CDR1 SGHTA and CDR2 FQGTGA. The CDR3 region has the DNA TGTGCCAGCAGCTGGACAGCGACCATGAACACTGAAGCTTTCTTT. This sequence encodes CASSWTATMNTEAFF.

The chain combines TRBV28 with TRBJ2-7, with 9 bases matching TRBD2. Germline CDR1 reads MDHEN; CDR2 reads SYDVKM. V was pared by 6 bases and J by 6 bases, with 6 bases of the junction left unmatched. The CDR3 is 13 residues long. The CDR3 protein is CASRGLARVEQYF. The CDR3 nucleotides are TGTGCCAGCAGGGGACTAGCCCGAGTCGAGCAGTACTTC.

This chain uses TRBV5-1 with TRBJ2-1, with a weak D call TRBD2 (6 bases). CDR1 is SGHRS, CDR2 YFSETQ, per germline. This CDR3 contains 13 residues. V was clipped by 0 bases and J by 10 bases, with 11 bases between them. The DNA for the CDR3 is TGCGCCAGCAGCTTGGCTGGGGACTCAGAGCAGTTCTTC. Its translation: CASSLAGDSEQFF. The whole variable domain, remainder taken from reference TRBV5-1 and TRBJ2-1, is KAGVTQTPRYLIKTRGQQVTLSCSPISGHRSVSWYQQTPGQGLQFLFEYFSETQRNKGNFPGRFSGRQFSNSRSEMNVSTLELGDSALYLCASSLAGDSEQFFGPGTRLTVL.

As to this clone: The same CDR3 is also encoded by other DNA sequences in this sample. CDR3 coding DNA: TGTGCCAGCAGTTACCTGCGGGGGCCCTACGAGCAGTACTTC. Encoded protein: CASSYLRGPYEQYF. The chain joins TRBV6-5 to TRBJ2-7; weak D call: TRBD2 (7 bases). V was clipped by 2 bases and J by 2 bases, with 10 bases between them. The CDR3 totals 14 residues. The V gene's germline CDR1 is MNHEY and CDR2 SVGAGI.

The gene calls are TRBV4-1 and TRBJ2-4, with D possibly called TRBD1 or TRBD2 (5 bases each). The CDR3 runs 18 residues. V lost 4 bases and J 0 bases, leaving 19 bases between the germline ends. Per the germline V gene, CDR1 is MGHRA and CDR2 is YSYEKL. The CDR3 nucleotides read TGCGCCAGCAGCCCTATCTATAACTGGGACGGAGCCAAAAACATTCAGTACTTC. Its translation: CASSPIYNWDGAKNIQYF.

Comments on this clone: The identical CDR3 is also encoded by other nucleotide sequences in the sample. The CDR3 DNA follows: TGCGCCAGCAGCCCCCGGGACAGTAGCACAGATACGCAGTATTTT. This translates into CASSPRDSSTDTQYF. The J gene is TRBJ2-3, the V gene TRBV5-1; TRBD1 agrees at 7 bases. After removal of 4 bases from V and 0 bases from J, the junction contained 5 bases not matched to a gene. Germline lookup yields CDR1 SGHRS and CDR2 YFSETQ. This CDR3 contains 15 residues.